These 25 T cell receptor beta chains came from one sample sequenced in a study of T-cell reconstitution after alpha-beta-depleted transplantation in children. This sample's TCRbeta library carried unique molecular identifier barcodes. TCRdb re-called the PCR reads with MiXCR, one entry per CDR3 protein. The profile covers around 270,000 distinct CDR3 sequences, with around a tenth appearing a single time and around 7.6% taken by the ten largest. Sample: PBMCs, taken before TCRalphabeta/CD19-depleted stem cell transplant. These TCRs come from a boy in the first two years of life with acute myeloid leukemia, due to receive a stem cell transplant.

This clonotype was seen repeatedly, ten times or more. CDR3 sequence: CASSPYRAEQYF. As DNA, the CDR3 is TGTGCCAGCAGCCCATACAGAGCCGAGCAGTACTTC. This chain joins TRBV28 and TRBJ2-7; D not resolved. The germline V and J ends were trimmed by 6 bases and 6 bases, with 12 bases remaining between them. Germline CDR1 reads MDHEN; CDR2 reads SYDVKM. The CDR3 sequence is 12 residues long.

This clonotype was seen at least ten times. This chain uses TRBV12-3 or TRBV12-4 with TRBJ1-1; D is ambiguous. This CDR3 is built from 14 residues. Trimming removed 1 base at V and 3 bases at J, with 9 bases between. CDR3 region: CASSLVRADTEAFF. The CDR3 bases are TGTGCCAGCAGTTTAGTGAGGGCGGACACTGAAGCTTTCTTT.

This clonotype was seen repeatedly, ten times or more. This chain uses TRBV20-1 with TRBJ2-7; 10 bases agree with TRBD1. This CDR3 has 14 residues. The junction had 3 bases not matched to a gene; V was cut back by 2 bases and J by 2 bases. Looked up from germline, CDR1 is DFQATT and CDR2 is SNEGSKA (reference sequence). In DNA form, the CDR3 reads TGCAGTGCTAGACTCGGACAGGGGGCCTACGAGCAGTACTTC. This encodes CSARLGQGAYEQYF.

This clonotype was observed at least ten times. The chain links TRBV7-9 to TRBJ2-7; TRBD1 matches at 9 bases. The CDR3 has 16 amino acids. Losses at the gene ends were 2 bases for V and 4 bases for J; bases not matched to a gene: 9. CDR1 and CDR2 from the germline V gene are SEHNR and FQNEAQ (reference sequence). This CDR3 reads CASSLRETGGTYEQYF. For the CDR3, the DNA is TGTGCCAGCAGCTTAAGGGAGACAGGGGGAACGTACGAGCAGTACTTC.

This clonotype was picked up many times. The V gene is TRBV6-1, the J gene TRBJ2-1; tentative D call: TRBD2 (7 bases). Germline loops: CDR1 MNHNS, CDR2 SASEGT. The CDR3 sequence is 14 residues long. Trimming removed 4 bases from V and 13 bases from J, with 20 bases in between. The CDR3 sequence is CASSADPLRGGQFF. CDR3 DNA: TGTGCCAGCAGTGCCGACCCCCTTAGGGGGGGCCAGTTCTTC.

This clonotype has ten or more counts. The chain combines TRBV10-2 with TRBJ1-2; D is perhaps TRBD1 (6 bases). CDR1 WSHSY and CDR2 SAAADI come from the germline V gene. This CDR3 has 15 amino acids. The ends were cut back, 4 bases at V and 6 bases at J, with 18 bases in the middle. The CDR3 DNA follows: TGCGCCAGCAGTGTGTCGACAGGCCGCCGGAATGGCTACACCTTC. This gives the protein CASSVSTGRRNGYTF.

As regards this clonotype: A much larger clone differs from this one at a single base, so this may be a read error. The chain has TRBV15 and TRBJ2-2, with 12 bases fitting TRBD1. The V gene's germline CDR1 is LNHNV and CDR2 YYDKDF (reference sequence). The CDR3 has 17 residues. The trim removed 0 bases at V and 7 bases at J, leaving 6 bases unmatched. CDR3 protein: CATSRDLGTGGSGELFF. CDR3 coding DNA: TGTGCCACCAGCAGAGATCTCGGGACAGGGGGCAGCGGGGAGCTGTTTTTT.

This clonotype was counted at least ten times. V and J are TRBV20-1 and TRBJ1-6; D remains ambiguous. This CDR3 contains 12 residues. The germline V gene has CDR1 DFQATT and CDR2 SNEGSKA (reference sequence). V lost 2 bases and J lost 8, with 7 bases in between. CDR3 bases: TGCAGTGCTAGAATCGGGTATTCACCCCTCCACTTT. Its translation: CSARIGYSPLHF.

This clonotype was recorded at least ten times. This chain connects TRBV5-1 to TRBJ1-1, with D perhaps TRBD1 (5 bases). Trimming cost V 7 bases and J 0 bases, with 10 bases left between them. CDR1 is SGHRS, CDR2 YFSETQ, per germline. The CDR3 runs 13 residues. Here the CDR3 DNA reads TGCGCCAGCGCCCGGGGGTTGAACACTGAAGCTTTCTTT. Its translation is CASARGLNTEAFF.

This clonotype was seen many times. CDR3 region: CASSLELGLNTEAFF. The CDR3 DNA follows: TGTGCCAGCAGCTTAGAACTGGGATTGAACACTGAAGCTTTCTTT. The chain combines TRBV7-9 with TRBJ1-1; D uncertain. Trimming removed 1 base at V and 0 bases at J, with 9 bases between. CDR1 and CDR2 (germline): SEHNR, FQNEAQ (reference sequence). The CDR3 totals 15 residues.

This clonotype showed up many times. The rearrangement joins TRBV11-1 to TRBJ2-2; the D gene is possibly TRBD1 (5 bases). The ends were cut back, 2 bases at V and 1 base at J, with 20 bases in the middle. This CDR3 comprises 19 residues. Germline CDR1 reads SGHAT; CDR2 reads FQDESV (reference sequence). The CDR3 sequence is CASSLPVQGFVGNTGELFF. CDR3 nucleotides: TGTGCCAGCAGCTTACCCGTTCAGGGTTTCGTCGGGAACACCGGGGAGCTGTTTTTT. Full variable domain (rest looked up from reference TRBV11-1 and TRBJ2-2): EAEVAQSPRYKITEKSQAVAFWCDPISGHATLYWYRQILGQGPELLVQFQDESVVDDSQLPKDRFSAERLKGVDSTLKIQPAELGDSAMYLCASSLPVQGFVGNTGELFFGEGSRLTVL.

This clonotype was counted many times. The chain combines TRBV9 with TRBJ2-7, with unresolved D. Between the trimmed V and J ends, which lost 3 bases and 0 bases, there was a span of 7 bases. The CDR3 is 13 amino acids. Germline CDR1 is SGDLS and CDR2 is YYNGEE. The CDR3 coding sequence is TGTGCCAGCAGCGCGGGCAACTCCTACGAGCAGTACTTC. Protein: CASSAGNSYEQYF.

This clonotype has ten or more counts. V usage is TRBV21-1 and J usage is TRBJ2-7; the listed D gene, TRBD1, was not tested against the DNA. TRBV21-1 constitutes a pseudogene. The CDR3 length is 13 residues. CDR3 in DNA: TGTGCCAGCAGCGCGACAGGCTCCTACGAGCAGTACTTC. Protein: CASSATGSYEQYF.

The rearrangement joins TRBV5-1 to TRBJ2-7; D perhaps matches TRBD2 (5 bases). The CDR3 length is 13 residues. V was shortened by 2 bases and J by 5 bases, with 11 bases between the two germline ends. Per the germline V gene, CDR1 is SGHRS and CDR2 is YFSETQ. The CDR3 region is CASSFPVRDEQYF. Here the CDR3 DNA reads TGCGCCAGCAGCTTCCCCGTGAGGGACGAGCAGTACTTC.

In its sample, this clonotype was seen many times. V and J are TRBV7-9 and TRBJ2-1, with D perhaps matching TRBD1 (6 bases). CDR1 SEHNR and CDR2 FQNEAQ come from the germline V gene (reference sequence). V was clipped by 1 base and J by 0 bases, with 7 bases between them. This CDR3 is built from 15 residues. The CDR3 here is CASSLEQGSYNEQFF. The CDR3 DNA sequence: TGTGCCAGCAGCTTAGAACAGGGCTCCTACAATGAGCAGTTCTTC.

This clonotype was recorded a few times. This chain uses TRBV6-1 with TRBJ2-7; 12 positions match TRBD2. Looked up from germline, CDR1 is MNHNS and CDR2 is SASEGT. The CDR3 runs to 16 residues. V lost 6 bases, J lost 1 base, and 7 bases stayed unmatched. This CDR3 reads CASSDPSGRASYEQYF. The CDR3 DNA reads as TGTGCCAGCAGCGATCCTAGCGGGAGGGCGTCCTACGAGCAGTACTTC.

This clonotype was detected ten times or more. V is TRBV20-1 and J is TRBJ2-7, with TRBD2 matching 12 bases. Trimming took 5 bases from V and 2 from J; bases not matched to a gene: 4. The CDR3 is 14 amino acids. Germline CDR1 is DFQATT and CDR2 is SNEGSKA (reference sequence). The CDR3 sequence: CSALLAGGTYEQYF. The CDR3, as DNA: TGCAGTGCTTTACTAGCGGGAGGCACCTACGAGCAGTACTTC.

Concerning this clonotype itself: This may be a read error, as it is one base from a much larger clone. The chain has TRBV29-1 and TRBJ1-3, with D possibly TRBD1 on 6 matching bases. Per germline, CDR1 SQVTM and CDR2 ANQGSEA. The CDR3 extends over 16 amino acids. The CDR3 DNA sequence: TGCAGCGTTTCTACCCAAACCGGGACATATGGACACACCATATATTTT. Its translation: CSVSTQTGTYGHTIYF.

The table lists this clonotype with many counts. The J gene is TRBJ1-6, the V gene TRBV9; 8 nucleotides agree with TRBD1. This CDR3 region has 16 residues. Germline V gene sequence: CDR1 SGDLS, CDR2 YYNGEE. V was clipped by 2 bases and J by 6 bases; unmatched bases: 7. The CDR3 sequence is CASSVGDRSRNSPLHF. CDR3 sequence (DNA): TGTGCCAGCAGCGTGGGGGACAGGTCGCGTAATTCACCCCTCCACTTT. The full variable domain, its missing parts supplied by reference TRBV9 and TRBJ1-6, is DSGVTQTPKHLITATGQRVTLRCSPRSGDLSVYWYQQSLDQGLQFLIQYYNGEERAKGNILERFSAQQFPDLHSELNLSSLELGDSALYFCASSVGDRSRNSPLHFGNGTRLTVT.

This clonotype was detected ten times or more. This CDR3 reads CASSPGRVRNPGEQYF. The CDR3 DNA sequence: TGTGCCAGCAGCCCTGGAAGGGTCCGAAACCCAGGGGAGCAGTACTTC. The gene calls are TRBV28 and TRBJ2-7, with D possibly TRBD1 on 5 matching bases. In germline, CDR1 is MDHEN, CDR2 SYDVKM. CDR3 length: 16 residues. Trimming stripped 6 bases from V and 7 bases from J, with 25 bases between.

This clonotype came up many times. This chain joins TRBV10-3 and TRBJ2-5; D is unclear. Trimming shortened V by 3 bases and J by 5 bases, and 10 bases separated the two germline ends. CDR1 is ENHRY and CDR2 is SYGVKD in the germline V gene. The CDR3 consists of 13 residues. In DNA form, the CDR3 reads TGTGCCATCAGTGATGGAATCGGGGAGACCCAGTACTTC. It specifies CAISDGIGETQYF.

This clonotype was seen many times. The V gene is TRBV29-1, the J gene TRBJ2-2; maybe TRBD1 (5 bases). V was clipped by 7 bases and J by 1 base, with 13 bases between them. This CDR3 comprises 14 residues. Germline CDR1 reads SQVTM; CDR2 reads ANQGSEA. Here the CDR3 DNA reads TGCAGCGGAGCTGAGACAGTGAACACCGGGGAGCTGTTTTTT. Protein sequence: CSGAETVNTGELFF.

This clonotype was recorded at least ten times. The chain employs TRBV7-8 and TRBJ1-5; D gene unclear. The CDR3 has 15 residues. The V end lost 0 bases, the J end lost 0 bases, and 6 bases lay between the germline ends. Germline CDR1 is SGHVS and CDR2 is FQNEAQ. CDR3 in amino acids: CASSLAFISNQPQHF. In DNA, the CDR3 is TGTGCCAGCAGCTTAGCCTTCATTAGCAATCAGCCCCAGCATTTT.

This clonotype was counted many times. The chain has TRBV2 and TRBJ2-1, with no clear D. The CDR3 runs 10 residues. Trimming removed 8 bases at V and 9 bases at J, with 8 bases between. Germline assignment: CDR1 SNHLY and CDR2 FYNNEI. The CDR3 protein is CASGWGEQFF. CDR3 in DNA: TGTGCCAGCGGTTGGGGTGAGCAGTTCTTC. Filled out from reference TRBV2 and TRBJ2-1, the complete variable domain reads EPEVTQTPSHQVTQMGQEVILRCVPISNHLYFYWYRQILGQKVEFLVSFYNNEISEKSEIFDDQFSVERPDGSNFTLKIRSTKLEDSAMYFCASGWGEQFFGPGTRLTVL.

With regard to this clonotype: A much more abundant neighbour one base away suggests this may be a read error. The chain couples TRBV12-3 or TRBV12-4 to TRBJ2-3; D is unresolved. V lost 3 bases and J 2 bases, leaving 9 bases between the germline ends. This CDR3 has 14 amino acids. The CDR3 reads CASSFLGATDTQYF. CDR3 bases: TGTGCCAGCAGTTTTCTCGGTGCCACAGATACGCAGTATTTT.